These 20 T cell receptor beta chains share one sample of origin, sequenced in a study of T cell responses to AZD1222 COVID-19 vaccine (dated by TCRdb to the early 2020s). Library method: the immunoSEQ multiplex PCR assay. TCRdb provides this immuneACCESS table in a form limited to in-frame rearrangements. Some clones are lacking; in checked studies, under half of them reflect an unresolved V gene, and why the rest are absent is not known. This sample lists 55,000 to 75,000 clones; about 90% were detected once. The ten largest make up just under 5% of the sample. What the time point label conveys for this sample: baseline before first vaccination. The sample here was peripheral blood, taken on day 0 of AZD1222 vaccination. These receptors were taken from an adult in good health.

This clone turned up a few times. V and J are TRBV5-8 and TRBJ1-1; no firm D call. The CDR3 is 15 amino acids. CDR1 is SGHTS and CDR2 is YDEGEE in the germline V gene. V dropped 0 bases and J dropped 2 bases, with 11 bases sitting between them. The chain's CDR3 is CASSLVYYRNTEAFF. The CDR3 bases are TGTGCCAGCAGCTTGGTTTATTACAGAAACACTGAAGCTTTCTTT. Using reference TRBV5-8 and TRBJ1-1 for the parts outside the CDR3, the full variable domain is EAGVTQSPTHLIKTRGQQATLRCSPISGHTSVYWYQQALGLGLQFLLWYDEGEERNRGNFPPRFSGRQFPNYSSELNVNALELEDSALYLCASSLVYYRNTEAFFGQGTRLTVV.

The genes are TRBV18 and TRBJ2-1, with TRBD2 identical over 10 bases. V trimming: 4 bases; J trimming: 1 base; junction bases outside the gene matches: 7. The CDR3 consists of 17 residues. Germline CDR1 is KGHSH and CDR2 is LQKENI. This CDR3 is CASSLQAGGLSYNEQFF. The CDR3 DNA reads TGTGCCAGCTCACTCCAAGCGGGGGGGTTATCCTACAATGAGCAGTTCTTC.

This clone is a singleton in its sample. This chain links TRBV10-3 with TRBJ2-1; D not certain. The CDR3 totals 14 residues. Trimming took 1 base from V and 10 from J, leaving 14 bases between them. Germline lookup yields CDR1 ENHRY and CDR2 SYGVKD. The CDR3 is CAISEFLEDGEQFF. As DNA, the CDR3 is TGTGCCATCAGTGAGTTTCTAGAGGATGGGGAGCAGTTCTTC.

J is TRBJ2-5 and V is TRBV12-3 or TRBV12-4, with TRBD2 as a possible D gene (5 bases). The length of the CDR3 is 13 residues. Trimming stripped 5 bases from V and 2 bases from J, with 9 bases between. CDR3 sequence (DNA): TGTGCCAGCAGTAGGGAGCGGCAAGAGACCCAGTACTTC. Protein sequence: CASSRERQETQYF.

CDR3 sequence (DNA): TGTGCCAGCAACTACGGGGGAACTGAAGCTTTCTTT. This sequence encodes CASNYGGTEAFF. This chain uses TRBV7-9 with TRBJ1-1; D is possibly TRBD1 (5 bases). V lost 7 bases to trimming and J lost 5 bases, with 11 bases between them. The germline gives CDR1 SEHNR, CDR2 FQNEAQ (reference sequence). The CDR3 contains 12 residues.

The rearrangement links TRBV18 to TRBJ2-7, with D possibly being TRBD2 (6 bases). The germline V gene has CDR1 KGHSH and CDR2 LQKENI. The V gene lost 1 base and the J gene lost 6 bases, with 16 bases spanning the gap. The CDR3 sequence is 15 residues long. CDR3 residues: CASSPLAGLEGEQYF. The CDR3 coding sequence is TGTGCCAGCTCACCACTGGCGGGGTTGGAGGGCGAGCAGTACTTC.

The chain employs TRBV12-3 or TRBV12-4 and TRBJ2-5; the D gene is possibly TRBD2 (5 bases). Trimming removed 2 bases at V and 5 bases at J, with 9 bases between. The CDR3 has 13 amino acids. The CDR3 DNA follows: TGTGCCAGCAGTTTATCCGGGGTCGAGACCCAGTACTTC. It is translated as CASSLSGVETQYF.

The rearrangement links TRBV3-1 (or the pseudogene TRBV3-2) to TRBJ1-4; no reliable D call. CDR3 length: 14 amino acids. Germline CDR1 LGHDT, CDR2 YNNKEL (reference sequence). V lost 2 bases, J lost 7 bases, and 11 bases lay in between. CDR3 protein: CASSQPDSGEKLFF. In DNA form, the CDR3 reads TGTGCCAGCAGCCAACCTGACTCAGGTGAAAAACTGTTTTTT.

The chain uses TRBV2 and TRBJ1-4; TRBD1 aligns across 8 bases. Germline values: CDR1 SNHLY, CDR2 FYNNEI. The CDR3 length is 13 residues. V shed 9 bases, J shed 7 bases, and the junction held 7 bases outside the gene matches. CDR3 bases: TGTGCCAGTGTTGGACAGGGTGGTGAAAAACTGTTTTTT. Encoded protein: CASVGQGGEKLFF.

The genes are TRBV10-1 and TRBJ1-1; D gene ambiguous. The CDR3 has 13 amino acids. Between the trimmed V and J ends, which lost 3 bases and 1 base, there was a span of 6 bases. Per germline, CDR1 WNHNN and CDR2 SYGVQD (reference sequence). The CDR3 sequence is CASSEQRNTEAFF. The CDR3 DNA follows: TGCGCCAGCAGTGAACAGAGGAACACTGAAGCTTTCTTT.

The chain is built from TRBV9 and TRBJ1-5; 11 bases are a match to TRBD1. Germline V lookup: CDR1 SGDLS, CDR2 YYNGEE. V shed 2 bases and J 5 bases; nucleotides not matched to a gene: 0. CDR3 length: 14 amino acids. The CDR3 loop is CASSVGQGDQPQHF. Here the CDR3 DNA reads TGTGCCAGCAGCGTGGGACAGGGGGATCAGCCCCAGCATTTT.

This clone has only one observation. The J gene is TRBJ1-1, the V gene TRBV18; TRBD1 agrees at 8 bases. The CDR3 spans 16 residues. Trimming removed 6 bases from V and 2 bases from J; junction bases left unmatched: 11. Germline loops: CDR1 KGHSH, CDR2 LQKENI. CDR3 amino acids: CASSKQGVWGNTEAFF. DNA of the CDR3: TGTGCCAGCTCGAAACAGGGGGTCTGGGGAAACACTGAAGCTTTCTTT.

This chain links TRBV7-9 with TRBJ2-2; D remains unclear. V was pared by 0 bases and J by 5 bases, with 4 bases between. Germline V CDR1 and CDR2: SEHNR, FQNEAQ (reference sequence). This CDR3 region has 13 residues. Here the CDR3 reads CASSLARTGELFF. CDR3 nucleotides: TGTGCCAGCAGCTTAGCCAGGACCGGGGAGCTGTTTTTT.

This chain links TRBV4-1 with TRBJ1-4, with unresolved D. Germline loops: CDR1 MGHRA, CDR2 YSYEKL. Trimming removed 2 bases at V and 8 bases at J, with 12 bases between. This CDR3 contains 14 residues. DNA for the CDR3: TGCGCCAGCAGCCAAAGGCAAGAGGAGGAAAAACTGTTTTTT. It yields the protein CASSQRQEEEKLFF.

This sequence joins TRBV6-5 and TRBJ2-2, with D possibly TRBD1 on 6 matching bases. CDR1 MNHEY and CDR2 SVGAGI come from the germline V gene. CDR3 length equals 15 residues. The V end was cut by 6 bases, the J end by 0 bases, with 11 bases between. The CDR3 coding sequence is TGTGCCAGCAGAGACGGGACAACGAACACCGGGGAGCTGTTTTTT. It is translated as CASRDGTTNTGELFF.

This clone was observed a few times. This sequence joins TRBV16 and TRBJ1-3, with 9 bases identical to TRBD1. Trimming at V came to 2 bases and at J to 4 bases, leaving 3 bases not matched to a gene. CDR3 length: 15 residues. Germline V gives CDR1 KGHSY, CDR2 FQNENV. The CDR3 nucleotides read TGTGCCAGCAGCCAAACCGGGACAGGGGGAAACACCATATATTTT. It is translated as CASSQTGTGGNTIYF.

The table lists this clone with a count of one. The V call is TRBV6-5, the J call TRBJ1-2, with no clear D. The CDR3 runs 13 residues. V lost 2 bases to trimming and J lost 5 bases, with 9 bases between them. Germline-derived CDR1 and CDR2 are MNHEY and SVGAGI. As DNA, the CDR3 is TGTGCCAGCAGTTACGGTCGGAAATATGGCTACACCTTC. Its translation is CASSYGRKYGYTF.

In this sample, this clone turned up a few times. V and J are TRBV5-1 and TRBJ2-2, with TRBD2 matching over 10 bases. The CDR3 has 18 amino acids. After removal of 0 bases from V and 4 bases from J, the junction contained 9 bases not matched to a gene. Per germline, CDR1 SGHRS and CDR2 YFSETQ. CDR3 sequence: CASSLAWLAGDSTGELFF. The CDR3 DNA sequence: TGCGCCAGCAGCTTGGCCTGGCTAGCGGGAGATAGCACCGGGGAGCTGTTTTTT.

This rearrangement joins TRBV19 to TRBJ1-5; D gene unclear. The CDR3 totals 15 residues. V was clipped by 5 bases and J by 0 bases, with 11 bases between them. Germline CDR1 reads LNHDA; CDR2 reads SQIVND (reference sequence). CDR3 residues: CASSLDLYSNQPQHF. CDR3 sequence (DNA): TGTGCCAGTAGTCTCGACCTTTATAGCAATCAGCCCCAGCATTTT. The full variable domain, rest sourced from reference TRBV19 and TRBJ1-5, is DGGITQSPKYLFRKEGQNVTLSCEQNLNHDAMYWYRQDPGQGLRLIYYSQIVNDFQKGDIAEGYSVSREKKESFPLTVTSAQKNPTAFYLCASSLDLYSNQPQHFGDGTRLSIL.

CDR3: CASSDRRGADEKLFF. The CDR3 coding sequence is TGTGCCAGCAGCGACCGAAGGGGGGCTGACGAAAAACTGTTTTTT. The gene calls are TRBV9 and TRBJ1-4, with D possibly TRBD1 on 6 matching bases. The CDR3 loop spans 15 amino acids. Germline values: CDR1 SGDLS, CDR2 YYNGEE. The V end was cut by 3 bases, the J end by 8 bases, with 17 bases between.